Each of the 27 T cell receptor beta chains below was sequenced from the same sample in a study of TIL therapy for anti-PD-1-resistant metastatic lung cancer. As to time point: pre-treatment sample, taken before nivolumab and TIL therapy. Sequencing used immunoSEQ v3. Measured with immunoSEQ multiplex PCR; TCRdb has only the in-frame clones, and not every one. The table lists tens of thousands of clones, approximately 86% of them singletons. Material: blood, obtained at baseline. Receptors were obtained from a person between 30 and 80 years old with non-small cell lung cancer.

The chain has TRBV28 and TRBJ2-7; 9 bases agree with TRBD1. Per germline, CDR1 MDHEN and CDR2 SYDVKM. The CDR3 length is 15 residues. Trimming cost V 6 bases and J 1 base; bases outside gene matches: 7. In nucleotides, the CDR3 is TGTGCCAGCAGCCCTCCGGGACAGGGTTCCTACGAGCAGTACTTC. Translation gives CASSPPGQGSYEQYF.

The J gene is TRBJ1-2, the V gene TRBV28, with D perhaps TRBD1 (5 bases). CDR3 length: 13 amino acids. The germline V gene encodes CDR1 MDHEN and CDR2 SYDVKM. V was trimmed by 5 bases and J by 14 bases, leaving 21 bases between them. The CDR3 region is CASSPMDINLGTF. CDR3 nucleotide sequence: TGTGCCAGCAGTCCAATGGACATTAATCTAGGTACCTTC.

The gene calls are TRBV20-1 and TRBJ2-3; D uncertain. Germline CDR1 DFQATT, CDR2 SNEGSKA (reference sequence). The V and J ends lost 6 bases and 2 bases respectively, with 3 bases between them. The CDR3 length is 10 residues. The CDR3, as DNA: TGCAGTGCCGACACAGATACGCAGTATTTT. Encoded protein: CSADTDTQYF.

This chain links TRBV28 with TRBJ1-2; D is unresolved. CDR1 and CDR2 (germline): MDHEN, SYDVKM. Trimming left V 3 bases short and J 5 bases short, with 7 bases between. The CDR3 loop spans 12 amino acids. The CDR3 region has the DNA TGTGCCAGCAGTTTGATGCGATATGGCTACACCTTC. This gives the protein CASSLMRYGYTF.

The rearrangement uses TRBV24-1 and TRBJ2-7; 14 bases are a match to TRBD2. CDR3 length equals 18 residues. J gave up 3 bases and V 5 bases, and 11 bases lay outside the gene matches. Per germline, CDR1 KGHDR and CDR2 SFDVKD. The CDR3 DNA reads as TGTGCCACCAGTGGCCCAGGGACTAGCGGGAGAGATGGCTACGAGCAGTACTTC. As protein: CATSGPGTSGRDGYEQYF.

The V gene is TRBV2, the J gene TRBJ1-1, with D possibly matching TRBD1 (6 bases). Trimming took 5 bases from V and 2 from J, leaving 21 bases between them. The CDR3 totals 17 residues. The germline gives CDR1 SNHLY, CDR2 FYNNEI. CDR3 residues: CASSNRWTGGPNTEAFF. The CDR3 nucleotides read TGTGCCAGCAGTAACCGATGGACGGGGGGCCCTAACACTGAAGCTTTCTTT.

The CDR3 region is CASSPAGQPQHF. CDR3 nucleotide sequence: TGTGCCAGCAGCCCCGCCGGCCAGCCCCAGCATTTT. The rearrangement joins TRBV7-2 to TRBJ1-5, with D uncertain. This CDR3 is 12 amino acids long. V lost 5 bases and J lost 7, with 9 bases in between. Germline-derived CDR1 and CDR2 are SGHTA and FQGNSA.

This clone was recorded once. The gene calls are TRBV28 and TRBJ1-2; 7 bases line up with TRBD1. The CDR3 spans 12 residues. Trimming removed 5 bases from V and 8 bases from J; junction bases left unmatched: 5. Germline-derived CDR1 and CDR2 are MDHEN and SYDVKM. The CDR3 here is CASSTNRGGYTF. CDR3 sequence (DNA): TGTGCCAGCAGTACAAACAGGGGAGGCTACACCTTC.

The V and J genes are TRBV11-2 and TRBJ2-5; 8 nucleotides agree with TRBD1. Germline loops: CDR1 SGHAT, CDR2 FQNNGV. This CDR3 is 17 amino acids long. J lost 0 bases, V lost 5 bases, and 11 bases had no gene match. CDR3 DNA: TGTGCCAGCAGCCCGGGCAGGGGGCTCCTGTACCAAGAGACCCAGTACTTC. Its translation: CASSPGRGLLYQETQYF.

The V call is TRBV19, the J call TRBJ2-3; TRBD1 matches 9 bases. CDR1 and CDR2 from the germline V gene are LNHDA and SQIVND (reference sequence). V trimming: 8 bases; J trimming: 5 bases; junction bases outside the gene matches: 5. The CDR3 consists of 13 residues. CDR3 residues: CASRRQGGDTQYF. The CDR3 nucleotides read TGTGCCAGTCGCCGACAGGGGGGAGATACGCAGTATTTT.

This clone was detected once. This chain connects TRBV5-3 to TRBJ2-7, with TRBD2 matching 7 bases. Being an ORF, TRBV5-3 has a function that is uncertain. Losses at the gene ends were 2 bases for V and 2 bases for J; bases not matched to a gene: 4. The CDR3 contains 14 residues. The DNA for the CDR3 is TGTGCCAGAAGCTTCGGGGGGTTCCCCTACGAGCAGTACTTC. Translation: CARSFGGFPYEQYF.

The genes are TRBV7-2 and TRBJ1-5, with a weak D call TRBD1 (5 bases). V was trimmed by 1 base and J by 4 bases, leaving 14 bases between them. The length of the CDR3 is 16 residues. CDR1 SGHTA and CDR2 FQGNSA come from the germline V gene. The CDR3 reads CASSLVGGGSNQPQHF. CDR3 coding DNA: TGTGCCAGCAGCTTAGTAGGTGGGGGTTCTAATCAGCCCCAGCATTTT. Full variable domain (remainder filled in from reference TRBV7-2 and TRBJ1-5): GAGVSQSPSNKVTEKGKDVELRCDPISGHTALYWYRQSLGQGLEFLIYFQGNSAPDKSGLPSDRFSAERTGGSVSTLTIQRTQQEDSAVYLCASSLVGGGSNQPQHFGDGTRLSIL.

This sequence joins TRBV15 and TRBJ2-1; possibly TRBD2 for D (7 bases). The CDR3 totals 17 residues. Trimming took 6 bases from V and 5 from J, leaving 23 bases between them. The germline CDR1 and CDR2 sequences are LNHNV and YYDKDF (reference sequence). In DNA form, the CDR3 reads TGTGCCACCAGTCCCAGTGGGGGGGCGGCGGAGAACAATGAGCAGTTCTTC. Translated, it gives CATSPSGGAAENNEQFF. Using reference TRBV15 and TRBJ2-1 for the parts outside the CDR3, the full variable domain is DAMVIQNPRYQVTQFGKPVTLSCSQTLNHNVMYWYQQKSSQAPKLLFHYYDKDFNNEADTPDNFQSRRPNTSFCFLDIRSPGLGDTAMYLCATSPSGGAAENNEQFFGPGTRLTVL.

Points on this clone: Germline is not matched at one junction end, which may reflect a read error. V and J are TRBV7-7 and TRBJ2-7, with 10 bases identical to TRBD1. CDR1 is SSHAT, CDR2 FNYEAQ, per germline (reference sequence). This CDR3 region has 16 residues. CDR3 in DNA: TGTGCTAGCAGCTTAGCGCTCCGACAGGGGGCGAACGAGCAGTACTTC. Its translation is CASSLALRQGANEQYF.

This clone was recorded once. This chain connects TRBV27 to TRBJ2-3; D perhaps matches TRBD2 (5 bases). CDR1 and CDR2 (germline): MNHEY, SMNVEV (reference sequence). CDR3 length equals 17 residues. V lost 6 bases to trimming and J lost 0 bases, with 19 bases between them. The CDR3 bases are TGTGCCAGCAGCTCGCCGAGGGCAGTTCTTAGCACAGATACGCAGTATTTT. Translating it yields CASSSPRAVLSTDTQYF.

The chain has TRBV28 and TRBJ2-5, with D tentatively TRBD1 (6 bases). Germline V gene data show CDR1 as MDHEN and CDR2 as SYDVKM. The CDR3 is 15 amino acids. Trimming removed 5 bases from V and 2 bases from J, with 15 bases in between. The CDR3 sequence: CASSPYRAIQETQYF. For the CDR3, the DNA is TGTGCCAGCAGTCCCTACAGGGCTATACAAGAGACCCAGTACTTC.

This chain connects TRBV27 to TRBJ2-7; TRBD2 matches 7 bases. Germline V gene data show CDR1 as MNHEY and CDR2 as SMNVEV (reference sequence). Losses at the gene ends were 5 bases for V and 7 bases for J; bases not matched to a gene: 5. This CDR3 comprises 12 residues. CDR3 in amino acids: CASSPWGGEQYF. For the CDR3, the DNA is TGTGCCAGCAGTCCTTGGGGGGGGGAGCAGTACTTC.

V is TRBV28 and J is TRBJ2-7; 9 bases agree with TRBD2. The V and J ends lost 5 bases and 3 bases, in that order; junction bases with no gene match: 8. This CDR3 is built from 15 residues. Germline assignment: CDR1 MDHEN and CDR2 SYDVKM. CDR3 loop: CASSPLAGPGYEQYF. The CDR3 region has the DNA TGTGCCAGCAGTCCGCTAGCGGGACCGGGCTACGAGCAGTACTTC. Full variable domain (rest looked up from reference TRBV28 and TRBJ2-7): DVKVTQSSRYLVKRTGEKVFLECVQDMDHENMFWYRQDPGLGLRLIYFSYDVKMKEKGDIPEGYSVSREKKERFSLILESASTNQTSMYLCASSPLAGPGYEQYFGPGTRLTVT.

The V and J genes are TRBV28 and TRBJ1-2; possibly TRBD1 for D (5 bases). The CDR3 runs to 14 residues. Trimming removed 2 bases at V and 3 bases at J, with 10 bases between. Germline CDR1 MDHEN, CDR2 SYDVKM. CDR3: CASSLTGDHYGYTF. CDR3 coding DNA: TGTGCCAGCAGTTTAACGGGGGACCACTATGGCTACACCTTC.

The chain links TRBV5-5 to TRBJ2-7; 7 nucleotides agree with TRBD1. J lost 4 bases, V lost 2 bases, and 9 bases had no gene match. Germline-derived CDR1 and CDR2 are SGHKS and YYEKEE (reference sequence). The CDR3 has 15 amino acids. The CDR3 here is CASSFGTAPGYEQYF. Written as DNA, the CDR3 is TGTGCCAGCAGCTTTGGGACAGCTCCGGGGTACGAGCAGTACTTC.

The V call is TRBV3-1 (or the pseudogene TRBV3-2), the J call TRBJ2-3; 10 bases align to TRBD2. Trimming at V came to 4 bases and at J to 1 base, leaving 2 bases not matched to a gene. The CDR3 consists of 15 residues. CDR1 and CDR2 (germline): LGHDT, YNNKEL (reference sequence). CDR3 sequence reads: CASSLGLARTDTQYF. CDR3 bases: TGTGCCAGCAGCCTGGGACTAGCGCGCACAGATACGCAGTATTTT.

The chain couples TRBV27 to TRBJ1-5; no firm D call. CDR1 MNHEY and CDR2 SMNVEV come from the germline V gene (reference sequence). V lost 6 bases, J lost 6 bases, and 12 bases lay in between. The CDR3 length is 13 residues. The CDR3 is CASSPRGFQPQHF. CDR3 nucleotide sequence: TGTGCCAGCAGCCCCCGTGGGTTTCAGCCCCAGCATTTT.

V and J are TRBV19 and TRBJ2-5; unclear D gene. CDR3 length equals 12 residues. Trimming stripped 9 bases from V and 5 bases from J, with 13 bases between. Germline CDR1 reads LNHDA; CDR2 reads SQIVND (reference sequence). Here the CDR3 DNA reads TGTGCCAGCGCCGATTCGCGGGAGACCCAGTACTTC. Its translation: CASADSRETQYF.

This chain uses TRBV19 with TRBJ2-7; the match to TRBD2 covers 8 bases. The germline gives CDR1 LNHDA, CDR2 SQIVND (reference sequence). Unmatched junction bases numbered 9, after V lost 5 bases and J lost 6 bases. The CDR3 contains 14 residues. CDR3 bases: TGTGCCAGTAGTTCCGGGAGGGATGTCGGCGAGCAGTACTTC. Its protein product is CASSSGRDVGEQYF.

This rearrangement joins TRBV14 to TRBJ1-1, with a tentative D call TRBD1 (6 bases). V lost 1 base to trimming and J lost 4 bases, with 13 bases between them. CDR3 length: 15 amino acids. Looked up from germline, CDR1 is SGHDN and CDR2 is FVKESK. This CDR3 is CASSQAGALGTEAFF. The CDR3 region has the DNA TGTGCCAGCAGCCAAGCAGGGGCCCTTGGCACTGAAGCTTTCTTT.

CDR3 protein: CASSLIRTSGLYEQYF. The CDR3 DNA is TGTGCCAGCAGTTTGATCCGGACTAGCGGGCTATACGAGCAGTACTTC. The chain has TRBV27 and TRBJ2-7; TRBD2 matches 11 bases. The V and J ends lost 3 bases and 4 bases, in that order; junction bases with no gene match: 8. The germline CDR1 and CDR2 sequences are MNHEY and SMNVEV (reference sequence). CDR3 length: 16 amino acids.

This clone was seen just once. V usage is TRBV10-2 and J usage is TRBJ2-7; D gene uncertain. The CDR3 spans 14 residues. V was pared by 8 bases and J by 0 bases, with 14 bases between. Per the germline V gene, CDR1 is WSHSY and CDR2 is SAAADI. CDR3 bases: TGCGCCAGCTGTCCCGGCCCCCTCTCCTACGAGCAGTACTTC. This gives the protein CASCPGPLSYEQYF.